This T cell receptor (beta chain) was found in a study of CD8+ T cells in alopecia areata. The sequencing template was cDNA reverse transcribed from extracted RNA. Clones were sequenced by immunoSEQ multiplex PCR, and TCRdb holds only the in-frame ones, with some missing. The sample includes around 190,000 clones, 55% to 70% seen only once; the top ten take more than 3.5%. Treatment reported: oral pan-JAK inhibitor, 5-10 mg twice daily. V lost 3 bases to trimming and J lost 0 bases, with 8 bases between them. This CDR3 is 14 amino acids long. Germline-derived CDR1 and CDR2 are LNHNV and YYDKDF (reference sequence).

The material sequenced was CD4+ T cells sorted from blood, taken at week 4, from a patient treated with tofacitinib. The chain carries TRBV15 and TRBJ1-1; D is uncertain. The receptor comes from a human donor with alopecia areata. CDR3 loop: CATSSGDVNTEAFF. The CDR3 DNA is TGTGCCACCAGCAGTGGTGATGTGAACACTGAAGCTTTCTTT.